This entry lists 9 T cell receptor beta chains sequenced from one sample in a study of blood T cells in healthy people across ages. A second PCR of 7 to 11 cycles used a sample-barcoded 5' primer and a J-beta primer mix. Using its own MiXCR run on the 5' RACE reads, TCRdb lists one record per CDR3 protein. The table includes fewer than 1.5 million distinct CDR3 sequences, around two fifths detected once. The sample consisted of blood. These receptor sequences come from a woman younger than 30 in good health.

The chain recombines TRBV20-1 with TRBJ2-4; 7 bases line up with TRBD1. The germline V gene has CDR1 DFQATT and CDR2 SNEGSKA (reference sequence). The CDR3 runs 13 residues. CDR3 sequence (DNA): TGCAGCCAGACAGGGACGGGCAAAAACATTCAGTACTTC. Protein: CSQTGTGKNIQYF.

The chain is built from TRBV24-1 and TRBJ2-3, with a possible D match to TRBD1 (7 bases). V was shortened by 4 bases and J by 6 bases, with 31 bases between the two germline ends. The CDR3 is made up of 20 amino acids. CDR1 is KGHDR, CDR2 SFDVKD, per germline. The DNA for the CDR3 is TGTGCCACCAGTGACCCGCTGGACAGGAGAGACGGGGGAGGCTCGGATACGCAGTATTTT. Its translation: CATSDPLDRRDGGGSDTQYF.

V usage is TRBV3-1 and J usage is TRBJ2-7; 9 bases agree with TRBD2. The junction had 10 bases not matched to a gene; V was cut back by 4 bases and J by 6 bases. CDR3 length: 15 amino acids. Germline V gene lookup returns CDR1 LGHDT and CDR2 YNNKEL (reference sequence). The CDR3 bases are TGTGCCAGCAGCCCTGGCGGGACTAGCCGGGTCGAGCAGTACTTC. Amino acids: CASSPGGTSRVEQYF.

The chain combines TRBV6-5 with TRBJ2-2, with a possible D match to TRBD1 (6 bases). The CDR3 covers 15 residues. Germline CDR1 MNHEY, CDR2 SVGAGI. The ends were cut back, 1 base at V and 4 bases at J, with 10 bases in the middle. The CDR3, as DNA: TGTGCCAGCAGTTACTGGTGGGACACCACCGGGGAGCTGTTTTTT. Its translation is CASSYWWDTTGELFF.

The rearrangement uses TRBV12-3 or TRBV12-4 and TRBJ2-3; D perhaps matches TRBD1 (6 bases). The CDR3 totals 16 residues. The V end lost 5 bases, the J end lost 4 bases, and 19 bases lay between the germline ends. The CDR3 DNA follows: TGTGCCAGCAGTCCCCCCAGGGGTGGTTCCCCAGATACGCAGTATTTT. This codes for CASSPPRGGSPDTQYF.

This chain uses TRBV20-1 with TRBJ1-5; D is undetermined. Germline V gives CDR1 DFQATT, CDR2 SNEGSKA (reference sequence). V lost 6 bases and J 7 bases, leaving 16 bases between the germline ends. The CDR3 totals 13 residues. The CDR3 DNA is TGCAGTGCCCTGGACGGCCCGGGCCAGCCCCAGCATTTT. Residues: CSALDGPGQPQHF.

This clonotype was observed many times. V and J are TRBV7-3 and TRBJ2-1; no definite D call. The germline V gene has CDR1 SGHTA and CDR2 FQGTGA. The CDR3 sequence is 13 residues long. V shed 1 base and J shed 7 bases, with 8 bases lying between them. CDR3 loop: CASSLSAGNEQFF. The CDR3 DNA follows: TGTGCCAGCAGCTTAAGCGCCGGGAATGAGCAGTTCTTC.

The J gene is TRBJ2-5, the V gene TRBV2; 7 nucleotides line up with TRBD2. The trim removed 9 bases at V and 3 bases at J, leaving 13 bases unmatched. Germline CDR1 is SNHLY and CDR2 is FYNNEI. The CDR3 has 15 residues. The DNA for the CDR3 is TGTGCCAGTAGCGGGTCAAGAGGTTCGGAAGAGACCCAGTACTTC. Its protein product is CASSGSRGSEETQYF.

The CDR3 region is CASSQGGLANEKLFF. CDR3 DNA sequence: TGTGCCAGCAGCCAGGGAGGGTTGGCTAATGAAAAACTGTTTTTT. The chain has TRBV12-3 or TRBV12-4 and TRBJ1-4; D may be TRBD1 (5 bases). This CDR3 is 15 amino acids long. V dropped 6 bases and J dropped 3 bases, with 14 bases sitting between them.